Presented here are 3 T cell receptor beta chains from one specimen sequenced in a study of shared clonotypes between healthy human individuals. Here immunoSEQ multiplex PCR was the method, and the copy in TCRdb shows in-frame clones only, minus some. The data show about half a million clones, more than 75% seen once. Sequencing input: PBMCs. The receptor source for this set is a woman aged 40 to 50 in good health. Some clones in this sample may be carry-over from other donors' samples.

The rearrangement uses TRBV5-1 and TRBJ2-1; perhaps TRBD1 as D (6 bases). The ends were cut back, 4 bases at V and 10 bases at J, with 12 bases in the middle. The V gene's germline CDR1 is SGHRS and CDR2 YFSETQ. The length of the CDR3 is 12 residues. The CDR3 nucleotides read TGCGCCAGCAGCCCCGGGACACCCGAGCAGTTCTTC. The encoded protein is CASSPGTPEQFF.

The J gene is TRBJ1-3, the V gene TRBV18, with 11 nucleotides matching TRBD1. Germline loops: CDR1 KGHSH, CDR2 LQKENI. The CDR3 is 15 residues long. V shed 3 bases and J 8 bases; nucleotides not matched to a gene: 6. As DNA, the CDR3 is TGTGCCAGCTCACCCAGGACAGGGGGCAGCTACACCATATATTTT. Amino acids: CASSPRTGGSYTIYF.

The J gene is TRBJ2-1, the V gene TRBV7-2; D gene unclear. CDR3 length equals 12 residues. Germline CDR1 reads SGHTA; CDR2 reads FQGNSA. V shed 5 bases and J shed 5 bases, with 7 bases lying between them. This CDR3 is CASSIVNNEQFF. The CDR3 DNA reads TGTGCCAGCAGCATCGTCAACAATGAGCAGTTCTTC.